This TCR beta chain appears in the sequencing data of a study of blood T cells in healthy people across ages. Study-wide findings and caveats: Diversity was higher, and naive CD4+ cells more numerous, in long-lived donors than in aged donors.

There were healthy Caucasian individuals from Russia, aged 6 to 90, serving as donors. Germline lookup yields CDR1 SGHVS and CDR2 FNYEAQ. The CDR3 is made up of 16 amino acids. V gave up 0 bases and J gave up 4 bases; unmatched junction bases: 8. Regarding this clonotype: The antigen is undetermined.

A J-beta primer mix and a sample-barcoded 5' primer were used in a second PCR of roughly 6 to 12 cycles. MiXCR, run by TCRdb on the 5' RACE reads, gives a single entry per CDR3 protein. This table has roughly 560,000 distinct CDR3 sequences, more than 20% appearing once. These data also formed part of another study, on T cells of mothers and their children.

The chain combines TRBV7-6 with TRBJ1-1; 7 nucleotides match TRBD1. Source material: blood. The TCR originated in a boy under 18 in good health. CDR3 residues: CASSLALGGAGTEAFF. DNA for the CDR3: TGTGCCAGCAGCTTAGCTTTAGGGGGCGCGGGCACTGAAGCTTTCTTT.